These 2 T cell receptor beta chains came from one sample sequenced in a study of spatial heterogeneity in lung cancer. TCRdb processed the 5' RACE reads anew with MiXCR; each CDR3 protein has one entry. Here the sample spans 40,000 to 50,000 distinct CDR3 sequences, roughly 10% being singletons. Indicated time point: blood at routine non-recurrence follow-up after resection. The specimen comprised PBMCs, sampled at follow-up. The receptors originated from a female donor with early-stage non-small cell lung cancer.

The rearrangement joins TRBV20-1 to TRBJ1-1; D uncertain. Germline V gene data show CDR1 as DFQATT and CDR2 as SNEGSKA (reference sequence). The CDR3 extends over 12 amino acids. Trimming cost V 0 bases and J 6 bases, with 8 bases left between them. This chain's CDR3 is CSARESIPEAFF. CDR3 coding DNA: TGCAGTGCTAGAGAAAGCATTCCTGAAGCTTTCTTT.

This clonotype was seen at least ten times. This chain uses TRBV7-6 with TRBJ2-1; D is possibly TRBD2 (5 bases). The CDR3 runs to 15 residues. The V end was cut by 2 bases, the J end by 0 bases, with 8 bases between. CDR1 and CDR2 (germline): SGHVS, FNYEAQ. The CDR3 sequence is CASSLLAISYNEQFF. CDR3 nucleotide sequence: TGTGCCAGCAGCTTACTAGCCATCTCCTACAATGAGCAGTTCTTC.